Each of the 20 T cell receptor beta chains below was sequenced from the same sample in a study of T cell repertoires in cytomegalovirus infection. From the reads, TCRdb called clonotypes with MiXCR, one entry per CDR3 protein. This table has some 700,000 distinct CDR3 sequences, less than 40% appearing once. The sample consisted of PBMCs. These receptors all come from a human donor in good health (CMV status not recorded). Some clones in this sample may be carry-over from other donors' samples.

This clonotype has more than one count but fewer than ten. The rearrangement joins TRBV7-3 to TRBJ2-6; D is ambiguous. Trimming removed 4 bases at V and 4 bases at J, with 11 bases between. The CDR3 has 15 residues. CDR1 and CDR2 (germline): SGHTA, FQGTGA. CDR3 region: CASSSERLGANVLTF. CDR3 nucleotide sequence: TGTGCCAGCAGCTCAGAGAGGCTCGGGGCCAACGTCCTGACTTTC.

The chain combines TRBV5-5 with TRBJ2-7; the match to TRBD2 covers 7 bases. The CDR3 runs 16 residues. The J segment lost 4 bases and the V segment lost 0 bases, leaving 10 bases of the junction unmatched. Germline assignment: CDR1 SGHKS and CDR2 YYEKEE (reference sequence). This CDR3 reads CASSLGLREPLYEQYF. CDR3 nucleotide sequence: TGTGCCAGCAGCTTGGGGCTGCGGGAGCCCTTGTACGAGCAGTACTTC.

Note on this clonotype: The germline gene is not matched at one end of the junction; a read error may be the cause. The chain carries TRBV11-2 and TRBJ2-1; TRBD1 matches 7 bases. CDR1 is SGHAT, CDR2 FQNNGV, per germline. This CDR3 region has 16 residues. The CDR3 loop reads CASSLGGGHSYNEPFF. CDR3 sequence (DNA): TGTGCCAGCAGCTTAGGAGGGGGCCACTCCTACAATGAGCCGTTCTTC.

This clonotype showed up just a few times. V and J are TRBV20-1 and TRBJ2-1, with no clear D. CDR1 is DFQATT and CDR2 is SNEGSKA in the germline V gene (reference sequence). The CDR3 length is 11 residues. The CDR3 is CSARIHNEQFF. CDR3 nucleotide sequence: TGCAGCGCCAGAATCCACAATGAGCAGTTCTTC.

This sequence joins TRBV24-1 and TRBJ2-5, with 7 bases identical to TRBD2. This CDR3 has 13 residues. The germline CDR1 and CDR2 sequences are KGHDR and SFDVKD. Germline trimming cut 5 bases from V and 3 bases from J; bases unmatched to any gene: 2. CDR3 coding DNA: TGTGCCACCAGTGCGGGGGGAGAAGAGACCCAGTACTTC. Translation gives CATSAGGEETQYF.

The rearrangement links TRBV12-3 or TRBV12-4 to TRBJ1-4; D gene ambiguous. Deletions cut 6 bases from V and 5 bases from J, with 13 bases between. The length of the CDR3 is 14 residues. The CDR3: CASSRTGRNEKLFF. CDR3 DNA sequence: TGTGCCAGCAGCCGGACTGGGCGAAATGAAAAACTGTTTTTT.

Turning to this clonotype: The junction shows a germline mismatch at one end, possibly a read error. The chain joins TRBV7-6 to TRBJ2-7; a possible D gene is TRBD2 (7 bases). Per the germline V gene, CDR1 is SGHVS and CDR2 is FNYEAQ. CDR3 length equals 16 residues. CDR3 DNA sequence: TGTGCTAGCAGCCCGGGGGGCCGGGGCCCGAACTACGAGCAGTACTTC. It specifies CASSPGGRGPNYEQYF. The variable domain in full, with the rest retrieved from reference TRBV7-6 and TRBJ2-7, is GAGVSQSPRYKVTKRGQDVALRCDPISGHVSLYWYRQALGQGPEFLTYFNYEAQQDKSGLPNDRFSAERPEGSISTLTIQRTEQRDSAMYRCASSPGGRGPNYEQYFGPGTRLTVT.

The sample holds a few counts of this clonotype. The V call is TRBV12-3 or TRBV12-4, the J call TRBJ1-6; D unresolved. V dropped 3 bases and J dropped 3 bases, with 9 bases sitting between them. This CDR3 is built from 15 residues. The CDR3 bases are TGTGCCAGCAGTTTTACCGGTGGCTATAATTCACCCCTCCACTTT. This sequence encodes CASSFTGGYNSPLHF.

The chain has TRBV5-6 and TRBJ2-1, with D perhaps assigned TRBD1 or TRBD2 (5 bases each). Trimming pared 5 bases from V and 5 bases from J, leaving 14 bases between. Looked up from germline, CDR1 is SGHDT and CDR2 is YYEEEE. This CDR3 has 14 residues. Written as DNA, the CDR3 is TGTGCCAGCAGGTTCGGGACGGGACACAATGAGCAGTTCTTC. Translated, it gives CASRFGTGHNEQFF.

The rearrangement joins TRBV4-1 to TRBJ2-6; TRBD1 agrees at 7 bases. This CDR3 is built from 18 residues. V was clipped by 0 bases and J by 2 bases; unmatched bases: 7. Germline CDR1 reads MGHRA; CDR2 reads YSYEKL. The CDR3 DNA is TGCGCCAGCAGCCAAGATTGGGACAGCAACACTGGGGCCAACGTCCTGACTTTC. Encoded protein: CASSQDWDSNTGANVLTF.

The V and J genes are TRBV18 and TRBJ1-1, with TRBD1 identical over 7 bases. This CDR3 has 14 residues. The ends lost 5 bases at V and 6 bases at J; junction bases unmatched: 9. Germline CDR1 is KGHSH and CDR2 is LQKENI. As DNA, the CDR3 is TGTGCCAGCTCAACCGCAGGGGGATTCGCTGAAGCTTTCTTT. Translation: CASSTAGGFAEAFF.

V is TRBV5-6 and J is TRBJ2-7; 7 nucleotides line up with TRBD1. The CDR3 covers 14 residues. Per the germline V gene, CDR1 is SGHDT and CDR2 is YYEEEE. With V trimmed by 1 base and J by 7 bases, 8 bases remained unmatched. The DNA of the CDR3 is TGTGCCAGCAGCTTGACAGGGGCAGGGGAGGAGCAGTACTTC. This codes for CASSLTGAGEEQYF. The full variable domain, completed using reference TRBV5-6 and TRBJ2-7, is DAGVTQSPTHLIKTRGQQVTLRCSPKSGHDTVSWYQQALGQGPQFIFQYYEEEERQRGNFPDRFSGHQFPNYSSELNVNALLLGDSALYLCASSLTGAGEEQYFGPGTRLTVT.

The chain is built from TRBV27 and TRBJ1-1; the match to TRBD1 covers 8 bases. Trimming at V came to 5 bases and at J to 4 bases, leaving 9 bases not matched to a gene. The CDR3 spans 15 residues. The V gene's germline CDR1 is MNHEY and CDR2 SMNVEV (reference sequence). The CDR3 region has the DNA TGTGCCAGCAGTGGCAGGACAGGGTTTGGCACTGAAGCTTTCTTT. Protein: CASSGRTGFGTEAFF.

This sequence joins TRBV5-1 and TRBJ2-1; 7 bases agree with TRBD1. In germline, CDR1 is SGHRS, CDR2 YFSETQ. This CDR3 contains 17 residues. Trimming took 0 bases from V and 0 from J; bases not matched to a gene: 6. CDR3 coding DNA: TGCGCCAGCAGCTTGGGCTCCAGGGGGTACTCCTACAATGAGCAGTTCTTC. Protein: CASSLGSRGYSYNEQFF.

V and J are TRBV6-1 and TRBJ1-5; D perhaps matches TRBD1 (5 bases). With 6 bases removed from V and 0 bases from J, the gap between germline ends came to 18 bases. The CDR3 is 17 residues long. Germline CDR1 is MNHNS and CDR2 is SASEGT. The DNA for the CDR3 is TGTGCCAGCAGGGGGGTCTGGGCTGAGGTTAGCAATCAGCCCCAGCATTTT. Encoded protein: CASRGVWAEVSNQPQHF.

Notes on this clonotype: This may come from a read error, since a much larger clone is one base off. The chain couples TRBV20-1 to TRBJ1-2; 10 nucleotides match TRBD1. The CDR3 consists of 13 residues. Germline CDR1 DFQATT, CDR2 SNEGSKA (reference sequence). DNA for the CDR3: TGCAATGCTTTGACAGGGGGCGCACATGGCTACACCTTC. This gives the protein CNALTGGAHGYTF.

This chain joins TRBV5-5 and TRBJ1-1, with D possibly TRBD1 on 6 matching bases. In germline, CDR1 is SGHKS, CDR2 YYEKEE (reference sequence). The CDR3 is 15 amino acids. Trimming cost V 4 bases and J 5 bases, with 18 bases left between them. The CDR3 DNA sequence: TGTGCCAGCAGCCTGGCCAGGGGAAGGGGAACTGAAGCTTTCTTT. Protein sequence: CASSLARGRGTEAFF.

This clonotype occurred a few times. The V gene is TRBV20-1, the J gene TRBJ2-4, with TRBD2 matching over 7 bases. CDR3 size: 13 residues. Germline CDR1 is DFQATT and CDR2 is SNEGSKA (reference sequence). V was pared by 4 bases and J by 9 bases, with 9 bases of the junction left unmatched. The CDR3 nucleotides are TGCAGTGCTAACGGGAGGCCAGGCGGCATTCAGTACTTC. Translation: CSANGRPGGIQYF.

This sequence joins TRBV12-3 or TRBV12-4 and TRBJ1-1; D perhaps matches TRBD1 (5 bases). V was pared by 5 bases and J by 5 bases, with 18 bases between. The CDR3 consists of 15 residues. CDR3 nucleotide sequence: TGTGCCAGCAGTCCTGCCGGCGGGGGTTGGACTGAAGCTTTCTTT. Translating it yields CASSPAGGGWTEAFF.

In its sample, this clonotype was seen many times. The chain carries TRBV10-3 and TRBJ2-3, with 7 bases that match TRBD1. Germline loops: CDR1 ENHRY, CDR2 SYGVKD. The CDR3 sequence is 15 residues long. Losses at the gene ends were 3 bases for V and 2 bases for J; bases not matched to a gene: 5. The CDR3 loop is CAISDHRGFTDTQYF. CDR3 DNA: TGTGCCATCAGTGATCACAGGGGCTTCACAGATACGCAGTATTTT.